The TCR beta chain described here comes from a study of cytomegalovirus exposure and HLA in healthy donors. Study-wide context: Drawn from HLA-typed donors, about 85 million unique TCRs were held in an early data release. The study's findings and limits: A later analysis found most CMV-associated TCR beta chains apparently HLA-restricted. Earlier results showed most TCR beta V segments being productive about 90% or about 30% of the time.

Primers for the PCR totalled 60 Vbeta and 13 Jbeta. As processed by the authors: Later, tens of millions of unique TCR beta chains were counted in an analysis, and 10 million to 12 million of them were shared. Generated by immunoSEQ multiplex PCR, the TCRdb table keeps only in-frame clones and is missing some. The D gene and trimming were derived from the DNA, and the V and J assignments and clone size from that table. The sample holds about 120,000 clones, under 90% seen once. The germline gives CDR1 MNHNS, CDR2 SASEGT. The CDR3 has 20 residues. V dropped 1 base and J dropped 2; count of bases not matched to a gene: 14. Notes on this clone: Its antigen is unknown.

The rearrangement uses TRBV6-1 and TRBJ2-4; 10 nucleotides line up with TRBD1. Specimen: PBMCs. This clonotype was obtained from a woman between 40 and 50 years old in good health and CMV-seronegative. CDR3 in amino acids: CASSEERRRGQGKPKNIQYF. CDR3 bases: TGTGCCAGCAGTGAAGAAAGGAGAAGGGGACAGGGGAAGCCCAAAAACATTCAGTACTTC.